These 10 T cell receptor beta chains were all obtained from the same sample, sequenced in a study of control samples from healthy donors and cancer patients. Repertoires were generated with immunoSEQ multiplex PCR, while TCRdb's copy carries only in-frame clones and drops some. The sample contains under 450,000 clones, 90% of which appear only once. The sample was PBMCs. Source of these receptors: a man aged 35 to 55 with head and neck cancer.

This chain connects TRBV7-9 to TRBJ1-6; perhaps TRBD1 as D (5 bases). V was trimmed by 8 bases and J by 8 bases, leaving 19 bases between them. This CDR3 is 15 amino acids long. CDR1 is SEHNR, CDR2 FQNEAQ, per germline (reference sequence). As DNA, the CDR3 is TGTGCCAGCGTTGGGGAGGGGCCGAGGGATTCACCCCTCCACTTT. Residues: CASVGEGPRDSPLHF.

This sequence joins TRBV7-9 and TRBJ2-1; the match to TRBD2 covers 10 bases. With V trimmed by 5 bases and J by 0 bases, 16 bases remained unmatched. Germline V gene lookup returns CDR1 SEHNR and CDR2 FQNEAQ (reference sequence). The CDR3 extends over 20 amino acids. The CDR3 spells CASSTPGGSGGISSYNEQFF. As DNA, the CDR3 is TGTGCCAGCAGCACCCCCGGTGGTAGCGGGGGGATTAGCTCCTACAATGAGCAGTTCTTC.

Only a few counts were recorded for this clone. This specimen includes other DNA sequences encoding the same CDR3. The genes are TRBV6-5 and TRBJ2-1; D remains unclear. The CDR3 is made up of 11 amino acids. V was clipped by 0 bases and J by 10 bases, with 4 bases between them. Per germline, CDR1 MNHEY and CDR2 SVGAGI. The CDR3 region is CASSYSGEQFF. CDR3 nucleotides: TGTGCCAGCAGTTACTCGGGGGAGCAGTTCTTC.

In its sample, this clone was seen once. J is TRBJ1-2 and V is TRBV2, with D unclear. CDR1 SNHLY and CDR2 FYNNEI come from the germline V gene. The CDR3 contains 12 residues. V was clipped by 6 bases and J by 8 bases, with 13 bases between them. CDR3 residues: CASRDEKGGYTF. DNA for the CDR3: TGTGCCAGCAGGGACGAAAAAGGGGGCTACACCTTC.

This clone was observed once. The chain recombines TRBV12-3 or TRBV12-4 with TRBJ1-6; D is undetermined. The CDR3 sequence is 12 residues long. With 4 bases removed from V and 6 bases from J, the gap between germline ends came to 4 bases. Written as DNA, the CDR3 is TGTGCCAGCAGTTGGAGTAATTCACCCCTCCACTTT. Its protein product is CASSWSNSPLHF.

The CDR3 region has the DNA TGTGCCAGCAGCTCTCCTGTTTCTGCTGGGCCCTATAATTCACCCCTCCACTTT. This encodes CASSSPVSAGPYNSPLHF. The chain uses TRBV5-6 and TRBJ1-6; the D is unclear. Trimming removed 3 bases at V and 2 bases at J, with 18 bases between. The germline V gene has CDR1 SGHDT and CDR2 YYEEEE. This CDR3 spans 18 amino acids.

This clone was recorded a few times. The rearrangement links TRBV10-1 to TRBJ2-1, with D tentatively TRBD2 (5 bases). The germline V and J ends were trimmed by 0 bases and 4 bases, with 7 bases remaining between them. Germline V lookup: CDR1 WNHNN, CDR2 SYGVQD (reference sequence). The CDR3 is 14 residues long. Here the CDR3 reads CASSESTGYNEQFF. The CDR3 DNA is TGCGCCAGCAGTGAGTCGACGGGATACAATGAGCAGTTCTTC.

Only one count was recorded for this clone. The CDR3: CASRVGRFSNQPQHF. CDR3 bases: TGTGCCAGCAGGGTGGGACGTTTTAGCAATCAGCCCCAGCATTTT. The chain joins TRBV6-5 to TRBJ1-5, with D possibly being TRBD1 (5 bases). CDR1 is MNHEY and CDR2 is SVGAGI in the germline V gene. Trimming stripped 6 bases from V and 0 bases from J, with 12 bases between. This CDR3 is built from 15 residues.

The rearrangement links TRBV18 to TRBJ2-3; 13 nucleotides match TRBD2. Trimming cost V 5 bases and J 4 bases; bases outside gene matches: 3. This CDR3 has 15 amino acids. The germline V gene encodes CDR1 KGHSH and CDR2 LQKENI. The CDR3 DNA reads TGTGCCAGCTCATCGGGACTAGCGGGACCAGATACGCAGTATTTT. Translated, it gives CASSSGLAGPDTQYF. Looking up the rest from reference TRBV18 and TRBJ2-3 gives the full variable domain: NAGVMQNPRHLVRRRGQEARLRCSPMKGHSHVYWYRQLPEEGLKFMVYLQKENIIDESGMPKERFSAEFPKEGPSILRIQQVVRGDSAAYFCASSSGLAGPDTQYFGPGTRLTVL.

V is TRBV7-2 and J is TRBJ2-5; weak D call: TRBD1 (5 bases). CDR3 size: 15 residues. Germline V CDR1 and CDR2: SGHTA, FQGNSA. V was cut by 5 bases and J by 5 bases, with 18 bases left in between. This chain's CDR3 is CASSIDSDPMETQYF. The DNA for the CDR3 is TGTGCCAGCAGCATAGACAGCGACCCCATGGAGACCCAGTACTTC.